This is a list of T cell receptor beta chains from one sample in a study of sequential checkpoint blockade in melanoma. The repertoire was sequenced with immunoSEQ multiplex PCR; TCRdb's copy has only in-frame clones and lacks some. The profile shows some 19,000 clones, roughly two thirds of them singletons. Sequencing used CD8+ T cells sorted from blood (inferred from file names), obtained from a patient given nivolumab and ipilimumab in sequence. Receptor source: a human donor with melanoma. The CDR3 runs from the conserved cysteine through the conserved F or W. D genes are given only for firm matches. The size entry is marked missing in some rows and otherwise reads once, few, many or a size class.

d_gene: TRBD2
v_gene: TRBV28
j_gene: TRBJ2-5
abundance: medium-sized
CDR3aa: CASGGLAEGYQETQYF
CDR3nt: TGTGCCAGCGGGGGACTAGCGGAGGGGTACCAAGAGACCCAGTACTTC

d_gene: -
v_gene: TRBV19
j_gene: TRBJ1-1
abundance: medium-sized
CDR3aa: CASSPVPGWDMNTEAFF
CDR3nt: TGTGCCAGTAGTCCAGTGCCAGGGTGGGACATGAACACTGAAGCTTTCTTT

d_gene: TRBD2
v_gene: TRBV13
j_gene: TRBJ2-2
abundance: once
CDR3aa: CASSGLAGVDTGELFF
CDR3nt: TGTGCCAGCTCCGGACTAGCGGGAGTTGACACCGGGGAGCTGTTTTTT

d_gene: TRBD2
v_gene: TRBV5-8
j_gene: TRBJ2-5
abundance: -
CDR3aa: CASSFSGLALQETQYF
CDR3nt: TGTGCCAGCAGCTTTTCGGGACTAGCGCTCCAAGAGACCCAGTACTTC

d_gene: -
v_gene: TRBV9
j_gene: TRBJ2-2
abundance: -
CDR3aa: CASSVRTGELFF
CDR3nt: TGTGCCAGCAGTGTTAGAACCGGGGAGCTGTTTTTT

d_gene: -
v_gene: TRBV6-4
j_gene: TRBJ2-7
abundance: -
CDR3aa: CASSPYHTGTSYYEQYF
CDR3nt: TGTGCCAGCAGTCCCTATCATACAGGGACATCATACTACGAGCAGTACTTC

d_gene: TRBD1
v_gene: TRBV29-1
j_gene: TRBJ1-1
abundance: -
CDR3aa: CSVEVIDRENTEAFF
CDR3nt: TGCAGCGTTGAGGTGATAGACAGGGAGAACACTGAAGCTTTCTTT

d_gene: TRBD1
v_gene: TRBV5-1
j_gene: TRBJ2-5
abundance: once
CDR3aa: CASSNDRGFQETQYF
CDR3nt: TGCGCCAGCAGCAACGACAGGGGGTTCCAAGAGACCCAGTACTTC

d_gene: TRBD2
v_gene: TRBV7-9
j_gene: TRBJ2-7
abundance: few
CDR3aa: CASSAPGLGNYEQYF
CDR3nt: TGTGCCAGCAGCGCACCGGGACTAGGGAATTACGAGCAGTACTTC

d_gene: -
v_gene: TRBV9
j_gene: TRBJ2-1
abundance: -
CDR3aa: CASSAAGHEQFF
CDR3nt: TGTGCCAGCAGCGCCGCGGGACATGAGCAGTTCTTC

d_gene: -
v_gene: TRBV9
j_gene: TRBJ2-7
abundance: once
CDR3aa: CASSVRDLSEQYF
CDR3nt: TGTGCCAGCAGCGTCCGCGATTTGTCGGAGCAGTACTTC

d_gene: TRBD1
v_gene: TRBV11-2
j_gene: TRBJ2-1
abundance: -
CDR3aa: CASSSSSWTGANEQFF
CDR3nt: TGTGCCAGCAGCTCCTCCTCCTGGACAGGGGCAAATGAGCAGTTCTTC

d_gene: TRBD1
v_gene: TRBV19
j_gene: TRBJ1-2
abundance: -
CDR3aa: CASSTGQVHYGYTF
CDR3nt: TGTGCCAGTAGTACCGGACAGGTTCACTATGGCTACACCTTC

d_gene: TRBD1
v_gene: TRBV9
j_gene: TRBJ2-5
abundance: -
CDR3aa: CASSPKQGEQTQYF
CDR3nt: TGTGCCAGCAGTCCGAAACAGGGGGAACAGACCCAGTACTTC

d_gene: TRBD2
v_gene: TRBV6-5
j_gene: TRBJ2-1
abundance: few
CDR3aa: CASSASGSSYNEQFF
CDR3nt: TGTGCCAGCAGCGCTAGCGGGAGCTCCTACAATGAGCAGTTCTTC

d_gene: -
v_gene: TRBV7-2
j_gene: TRBJ1-6
abundance: -
CDR3aa: CASSLAGGFSNSPLHF
CDR3nt: TGTGCCAGCAGCTTAGCAGGTGGCTTTAGCAATTCACCCCTCCACTTT

d_gene: TRBD1
v_gene: TRBV7-8
j_gene: TRBJ2-7
abundance: -
CDR3aa: CASSPRQGTYEQYF
CDR3nt: TGTGCCAGCAGCCCGCGACAGGGTACCTACGAGCAGTACTTC

d_gene: TRBD1
v_gene: TRBV7-9
j_gene: TRBJ2-3
abundance: -
CDR3aa: CASSLGPGQGTDTQYF
CDR3nt: TGTGCCAGCAGCTTAGGCCCGGGACAGGGGACAGATACGCAGTATTTT

d_gene: -
v_gene: TRBV4-3
j_gene: TRBJ1-4
abundance: -
CDR3aa: CASSQDLRSAGKLFF
CDR3nt: TGCGCCAGCAGCCAAGATTTAAGGTCGGCGGGAAAACTGTTTTTT

d_gene: TRBD2
v_gene: TRBV4-3
j_gene: TRBJ2-2
abundance: -
CDR3aa: CASSQDPSGGAGELFF
CDR3nt: TGCGCCAGCAGCCAAGATCCTAGCGGGGGGGCCGGGGAGCTGTTTTTT

d_gene: TRBD1
v_gene: TRBV6-5
j_gene: TRBJ1-2
abundance: -
CDR3aa: CASSYSGQGADYGYTF
CDR3nt: TGTGCCAGCAGTTACTCGGGACAGGGGGCGGACTATGGCTACACCTTC

d_gene: TRBD2
v_gene: TRBV5-6
j_gene: TRBJ2-7
abundance: medium-sized
CDR3aa: CASSGGTSSYEQYF
CDR3nt: TGTGCCAGCAGCGGAGGGACTAGCAGCTACGAGCAGTACTTC

d_gene: TRBD2
v_gene: TRBV6-5
j_gene: TRBJ2-5
abundance: once
CDR3aa: CASSYGERGVRETQYF
CDR3nt: TGTGCCAGCAGTTACGGCGAGCGGGGGGTCCGGGAGACCCAGTACTTC

d_gene: -
v_gene: TRBV7-3
j_gene: TRBJ2-3
abundance: few
CDR3aa: CASTYISTDTQYF
CDR3nt: TGTGCCAGCACTTACATTAGCACAGATACGCAGTATTTT

d_gene: TRBD2
v_gene: TRBV7-6
j_gene: TRBJ2-7
abundance: few
CDR3aa: CASSWGRVAGTAYEQYF
CDR3nt: TGTGCCAGCAGCTGGGGTCGGGTAGCGGGGACTGCCTACGAGCAGTACTTC

d_gene: -
v_gene: TRBV4-3
j_gene: TRBJ2-4
abundance: -
CDR3aa: CASSHSPYGQGENIQYF
CDR3nt: TGCGCCAGCAGCCACAGTCCATACGGGCAGGGCGAAAACATTCAGTACTTC

d_gene: -
v_gene: TRBV7-6
j_gene: TRBJ2-2
abundance: -
CDR3aa: CASSPGPYVRGTGELFF
CDR3nt: TGTGCCAGCAGCCCTGGGCCCTACGTCAGGGGCACCGGGGAGCTGTTTTTT

d_gene: -
v_gene: TRBV6-6
j_gene: TRBJ2-2
abundance: -
CDR3aa: CASGGSTGELFF
CDR3nt: TGTGCCAGCGGAGGGAGCACCGGGGAGCTGTTTTTT

d_gene: -
v_gene: TRBV6-1
j_gene: TRBJ2-2
abundance: -
CDR3aa: CASSEYRAGELFF
CDR3nt: TGTGCCAGCAGTGAATACAGAGCCGGGGAGCTGTTTTTT

d_gene: -
v_gene: TRBV4-1
j_gene: TRBJ2-7
abundance: -
CDR3aa: CASSQDGSSREQYF
CDR3nt: TGCGCCAGCAGCCAAGACGGCTCGTCGCGGGAGCAGTACTTC

d_gene: TRBD1
v_gene: TRBV7-9
j_gene: TRBJ1-2
abundance: once
CDR3aa: CASSLIQGLANYGYTF
CDR3nt: TGTGCCAGCAGCTTAATACAGGGGCTGGCCAACTATGGCTACACCTTC

d_gene: -
v_gene: TRBV19
j_gene: TRBJ2-7
abundance: -
CDR3aa: CASSMDSYEQYF
CDR3nt: TGTGCCAGTAGTATGGACAGTTACGAGCAGTACTTC

d_gene: -
v_gene: TRBV7-9
j_gene: TRBJ1-1
abundance: -
CDR3aa: CASSFDSLEGFF
CDR3nt: TGTGCCAGCAGCTTTGACTCCCTTGAAGGATTCTTT

d_gene: -
v_gene: TRBV28
j_gene: TRBJ2-2
abundance: -
CDR3aa: CASSFPSGELFF
CDR3nt: TGTGCCAGCAGTTTCCCCTCCGGGGAGCTGTTTTTT

d_gene: TRBD1
v_gene: TRBV5-6
j_gene: TRBJ2-7
abundance: -
CDR3aa: CASSLGGGYEQYF
CDR3nt: TGTGCCAGCAGCTTAGGGGGCGGCTACGAGCAGTACTTC

d_gene: -
v_gene: TRBV5-5
j_gene: TRBJ1-1
abundance: few
CDR3aa: CASSPDSHLAVNTEAFF
CDR3nt: TGCGCCAGCAGCCCGGACAGCCACCTCGCCGTGAACACTGAAGCTTTCTTT

d_gene: -
v_gene: TRBV4-3
j_gene: TRBJ1-1
abundance: -
CDR3aa: CASSQDHYTEAFF
CDR3nt: TGCGCCAGCAGCCAAGACCATTACACTGAAGCTTTCTTT

d_gene: TRBD1
v_gene: TRBV5-1
j_gene: TRBJ2-5
abundance: -
CDR3aa: CASSPRDRALQETQYF
CDR3nt: TGCGCCAGCAGCCCGCGAGACAGGGCCCTCCAAGAGACCCAGTACTTC

d_gene: -
v_gene: TRBV18
j_gene: TRBJ2-3
abundance: once
CDR3aa: CASSPLGGRTDTQYF
CDR3nt: TGTGCCAGCTCACCACTCGGAGGCCGCACAGATACGCAGTATTTT

d_gene: TRBD2
v_gene: TRBV7-9
j_gene: TRBJ2-5
abundance: -
CDR3aa: CASSLSGRAGETQYF
CDR3nt: TGTGCCAGCAGCCTCAGCGGGAGGGCCGGGGAGACCCAGTACTTC

d_gene: TRBD1
v_gene: TRBV4-2
j_gene: TRBJ1-4
abundance: -
CDR3aa: CASSLVTTGSLGKLFF
CDR3nt: TGTGCCAGCAGCTTAGTAACGACAGGGAGCCTAGGAAAACTGTTTTTT

d_gene: TRBD1
v_gene: TRBV9
j_gene: TRBJ2-7
abundance: few
CDR3aa: CASSSSTGQFYEQYF
CDR3nt: TGTGCCAGCAGCTCATCGACAGGGCAGTTCTACGAGCAGTACTTC

d_gene: -
v_gene: TRBV27
j_gene: TRBJ2-7
abundance: -
CDR3aa: CASSSQGNTFYEQYF
CDR3nt: TGTGCCAGCAGTTCCCAGGGGAATACCTTCTACGAGCAGTACTTC

d_gene: -
v_gene: TRBV9
j_gene: TRBJ2-5
abundance: -
CDR3aa: CASSVWGGGQETQYF
CDR3nt: TGCGCCAGCAGCGTATGGGGGGGCGGACAAGAGACCCAGTACTTC

d_gene: TRBD1
v_gene: TRBV11-2
j_gene: TRBJ2-1
abundance: -
CDR3aa: CASSLRGGTGSYNEQFF
CDR3nt: TGTGCCAGCAGCTTACGGGGCGGGACAGGCTCCTACAATGAGCAGTTCTTC

d_gene: TRBD2
v_gene: TRBV6-5
j_gene: TRBJ2-7
abundance: -
CDR3aa: CASSYSDSGRGDEQYF
CDR3nt: TGTGCCAGCAGTTACTCGGATAGCGGGAGGGGAGACGAGCAGTACTTC

d_gene: TRBD1
v_gene: TRBV27
j_gene: TRBJ2-2
abundance: medium-sized
CDR3aa: CASSSDRELLLNTGELFF
CDR3nt: TGTGCCAGCAGTTCGGACAGGGAACTTTTGTTGAACACCGGGGAGCTGTTTTTT

d_gene: TRBD2
v_gene: TRBV2
j_gene: TRBJ2-5
abundance: -
CDR3aa: CASSEGGYQETQYF
CDR3nt: TGTGCCAGCAGTGAGGGGGGGTACCAAGAGACCCAGTACTTC

d_gene: TRBD2
v_gene: TRBV5-6
j_gene: TRBJ2-7
abundance: large
CDR3aa: CASSFPSGGSYEQYF
CDR3nt: TGTGCCAGCAGCTTCCCTAGCGGGGGGTCCTACGAGCAGTACTTC

d_gene: -
v_gene: TRBV14
j_gene: TRBJ1-2
abundance: -
CDR3aa: CASSPITGWRDYGYTF
CDR3nt: TGTGCCAGCAGCCCCATCACAGGGTGGCGGGACTATGGCTACACCTTC

d_gene: TRBD1
v_gene: TRBV4-3
j_gene: TRBJ2-5
abundance: few
CDR3aa: CASSQDSVQGAETQYF
CDR3nt: TGCGCCAGCAGCCAAGATAGTGTACAGGGGGCAGAGACCCAGTACTTC

d_gene: TRBD1
v_gene: TRBV11-2
j_gene: TRBJ2-1
abundance: once
CDR3aa: CASSAGQGGYNEQFF
CDR3nt: TGTGCCAGCAGCGCTGGACAGGGGGGCTACAATGAGCAGTTCTTC

d_gene: -
v_gene: TRBV27
j_gene: TRBJ1-4
abundance: -
CDR3aa: CASSLNPVVNEKLFF
CDR3nt: TGTGCCAGCAGTTTAAATCCGGTGGTAAATGAAAAACTGTTTTTT

d_gene: TRBD1
v_gene: TRBV11-3
j_gene: TRBJ2-5
abundance: -
CDR3aa: CASSGGDREETQYF
CDR3nt: TGTGCCAGCAGCGGGGGTGACAGGGAAGAGACCCAGTACTTC

d_gene: TRBD2
v_gene: TRBV27
j_gene: TRBJ2-1
abundance: -
CDR3aa: CASSLSGGTSGSNEQFF
CDR3nt: TGTGCCAGCAGTTTATCGGGGGGGACTAGCGGGAGTAATGAGCAGTTCTTC

d_gene: -
v_gene: TRBV10-3
j_gene: TRBJ1-1
abundance: once
CDR3aa: CAISEPGPEAFF
CDR3nt: TGTGCCATCAGTGAGCCCGGTCCTGAAGCTTTCTTT

d_gene: TRBD1
v_gene: TRBV5-1
j_gene: TRBJ1-1
abundance: few
CDR3aa: CASSPGQGGNTEAFF
CDR3nt: TGCGCCAGCAGCCCAGGACAGGGGGGGAACACTGAAGCTTTCTTT

d_gene: -
v_gene: TRBV4-2
j_gene: TRBJ1-1
abundance: once
CDR3aa: CASSTRHGGYAFF
CDR3nt: TGTGCCAGCAGCACAAGACATGGGGGGTATGCTTTCTTT